Listed below are T cell receptor beta chains from one sample, sequenced in a study of blood T cell repertoires in COVID-19. Assay used: immunoSEQ multiplex PCR; TCRdb lists only in-frame clones, some missing. This sample has 80,000 to 100,000 clones, with about 96% found just once. Sequenced sample: peripheral blood. The receptors shown here come from a human donor with active COVID-19. The donor label of this sample is uncertain. CDR3s include the opening cysteine and the closing phenylalanine or tryptophan. Each record gives: D gene, J gene, V gene, clone size, CDR3 protein, CDR3 DNA. A D gene is named only where the DNA matches it firmly. Rows give clone size only sometimes, using once, few, many, or a class for an expanded clone.

d_gene: NA; j_gene: TRBJ2-2; v_gene: TRBV24-1; abundance: once; CDR3aa: CAVQGRGGELFF; CDR3nt: TGTGCCGTCCAGGGAAGGGGCGGGGAGCTGTTTTTT
d_gene: TRBD1; j_gene: TRBJ1-6; v_gene: TRBV28; abundance: NA; CDR3aa: CASSLGQGDSPLHF; CDR3nt: TGTGCCAGCAGTTTAGGACAGGGGGATTCACCCCTCCACTTT
d_gene: NA; j_gene: TRBJ1-2; v_gene: TRBV28; abundance: once; CDR3aa: CASIQRGYGYTF; CDR3nt: TGTGCCAGCATACAACGAGGCTATGGCTACACCTTC
d_gene: NA; j_gene: TRBJ2-2; v_gene: TRBV19; abundance: NA; CDR3aa: CASSMTGYGGELFF; CDR3nt: TGTGCCAGTAGTATGACCGGGTATGGCGGGGAGCTGTTTTTT
d_gene: TRBD1; j_gene: TRBJ1-4; v_gene: TRBV6-5; abundance: NA; CDR3aa: CASREDRGGEKLFF; CDR3nt: TGTGCCAGCAGAGAGGACAGGGGAGGGGAAAAACTGTTTTTT
d_gene: TRBD2; j_gene: TRBJ2-3; v_gene: TRBV5-1; abundance: NA; CDR3aa: CASSRPGGQDTQYF; CDR3nt: TGCGCCAGCAGCAGACCGGGAGGGCAAGATACGCAGTATTTT
d_gene: NA; j_gene: TRBJ2-7; v_gene: TRBV5-5; abundance: NA; CDR3aa: CASSQEGEQYF; CDR3nt: TGTGCCAGCAGCCAGGAGGGCGAGCAGTACTTC
d_gene: TRBD1; j_gene: TRBJ1-6; v_gene: TRBV6-5; abundance: once; CDR3aa: CASSYSGTGVIPLHF; CDR3nt: TGTGCCAGCAGTTACTCGGGGACAGGGGTTATACCCCTCCACTTT
d_gene: TRBD2; j_gene: TRBJ2-7; v_gene: TRBV11-3; abundance: NA; CDR3aa: CASSPRLAGGPGDEQYF; CDR3nt: TGTGCCAGCAGCCCGCGACTAGCGGGGGGGCCCGGGGACGAGCAGTACTTC
d_gene: NA; j_gene: TRBJ2-2; v_gene: TRBV6-2/TRBV6-3; abundance: NA; CDR3aa: CASSPVGVHTGELFF; CDR3nt: TGTGCCAGCAGCCCTGTAGGGGTGCACACCGGGGAGCTGTTTTTT
d_gene: TRBD1; j_gene: TRBJ1-4; v_gene: TRBV5-6; abundance: NA; CDR3aa: CASSLMSWTGVSPNEKLFF; CDR3nt: TGTGCCAGCAGCTTGATGTCCTGGACAGGGGTTAGCCCTAATGAAAAACTGTTTTTT
d_gene: NA; j_gene: TRBJ1-1; v_gene: TRBV12-3/TRBV12-4; abundance: NA; CDR3aa: CASSLSQFSEAFF; CDR3nt: TGTGCCAGCAGTTTAAGTCAGTTCTCTGAAGCTTTCTTT
d_gene: NA; j_gene: TRBJ1-1; v_gene: TRBV12-3/TRBV12-4; abundance: NA; CDR3aa: CASSFRRNTEAFF; CDR3nt: TGTGCCAGCAGTTTTAGGAGGAACACTGAAGCTTTCTTT
d_gene: TRBD1; j_gene: TRBJ2-7; v_gene: TRBV25-1; abundance: NA; CDR3aa: CASSEYRRDRGRWEQYF; CDR3nt: TGTGCCAGCAGTGAATATAGGCGGGACAGGGGTAGATGGGAGCAGTACTTC
d_gene: NA; j_gene: TRBJ2-2; v_gene: TRBV3-1/TRBV3-2; abundance: medium-sized; CDR3aa: CASSQGGDTGELFF; CDR3nt: TGTGCCAGCAGCCAAGGGGGGGACACCGGGGAGCTGTTTTTT
d_gene: NA; j_gene: TRBJ1-2; v_gene: TRBV6-5; abundance: NA; CDR3aa: CASSPGDYGYTF; CDR3nt: TGTGCCAGCAGCCCAGGGGACTATGGCTACACCTTC
d_gene: NA; j_gene: TRBJ1-1; v_gene: TRBV7-2; abundance: NA; CDR3aa: CASSPFPRGNTEAFF; CDR3nt: TGTGCCAGCAGCCCTTTTCCCCGGGGGAACACTGAAGCTTTCTTT
d_gene: NA; j_gene: TRBJ1-5; v_gene: TRBV7-9; abundance: NA; CDR3aa: CASSLRTGQPQHF; CDR3nt: TGTGCCAGCAGCTTAAGAACAGGGCAGCCCCAGCATTTT
d_gene: TRBD2; j_gene: TRBJ2-7; v_gene: TRBV19; abundance: NA; CDR3aa: CASSISSGSYEQYF; CDR3nt: TGTGCCAGTAGTATATCTAGCGGGAGTTACGAGCAGTACTTC
d_gene: NA; j_gene: TRBJ1-4; v_gene: TRBV7-9; abundance: NA; CDR3aa: CASSLSGEKLFF; CDR3nt: TGTGCCAGCAGCTTATCGGGTGAAAAACTGTTTTTT
d_gene: NA; j_gene: TRBJ2-3; v_gene: TRBV7-2; abundance: NA; CDR3aa: CASSQTRKSTDTQYF; CDR3nt: TGTGCCAGCAGCCAAACTAGGAAGAGCACAGATACGCAGTATTTT
d_gene: NA; j_gene: TRBJ1-3; v_gene: TRBV3-1/TRBV3-2; abundance: NA; CDR3aa: CASSQAEGTGNTIYF; CDR3nt: TGTGCCAGCAGCCAAGCGGAGGGGACGGGAAACACCATATATTTT
d_gene: TRBD1; j_gene: TRBJ2-1; v_gene: TRBV9; abundance: NA; CDR3aa: CASSRTGRSNEQFF; CDR3nt: TGTGCCAGCAGCAGGACAGGGAGGTCCAATGAGCAGTTCTTC
d_gene: TRBD1; j_gene: TRBJ2-1; v_gene: TRBV19; abundance: NA; CDR3aa: CASSNPGTGVNEQFF; CDR3nt: TGTGCCAGTAGTAACCCCGGGACAGGGGTCAATGAGCAGTTCTTC
d_gene: NA; j_gene: TRBJ1-3; v_gene: TRBV18; abundance: NA; CDR3aa: CASSPESSGNTIYF; CDR3nt: TGTGCCAGCTCACCAGAGAGCTCTGGAAACACCATATATTTT
d_gene: TRBD2; j_gene: TRBJ2-3; v_gene: TRBV6-5; abundance: NA; CDR3aa: CASRETSGGSDTQYF; CDR3nt: TGTGCCAGCAGGGAGACTAGCGGGGGGTCAGATACGCAGTATTTT
d_gene: NA; j_gene: TRBJ2-7; v_gene: TRBV20-1; abundance: NA; CDR3aa: CSASPLYEQYF; CDR3nt: TGCAGTGCTAGCCCTCTCTACGAGCAGTACTTC
d_gene: NA; j_gene: TRBJ2-1; v_gene: TRBV11-2; abundance: NA; CDR3aa: CASRVGEAYNEQFF; CDR3nt: TGTGCCAGCAGGGTGGGGGAGGCGTACAATGAGCAGTTCTTC
d_gene: TRBD2; j_gene: TRBJ2-2; v_gene: TRBV7-2; abundance: NA; CDR3aa: CASSLRLAGGVAAGELFF; CDR3nt: TGTGCCAGCAGCCTGCGACTAGCGGGAGGGGTCGCCGCCGGGGAGCTGTTTTTT
d_gene: NA; j_gene: TRBJ2-6; v_gene: TRBV19; abundance: NA; CDR3aa: CARTANVLTF; CDR3nt: TGTGCCAGGACTGCCAACGTCCTGACTTTC
d_gene: NA; j_gene: TRBJ2-7; v_gene: TRBV28; abundance: NA; CDR3aa: CASSLWGGRSYEQYF; CDR3nt: TGTGCCAGCAGTTTATGGGGAGGACGCTCCTACGAGCAGTACTTC
d_gene: TRBD2; j_gene: TRBJ2-1; v_gene: TRBV10-1; abundance: NA; CDR3aa: CASSEGGLAGTYNEQFF; CDR3nt: TGCGCCAGCAGTGAGGGTGGTCTAGCGGGGACATACAATGAGCAGTTCTTC
d_gene: NA; j_gene: TRBJ1-1; v_gene: TRBV7-6; abundance: NA; CDR3aa: CASSLSGLGEAFF; CDR3nt: TGTGCCAGCAGCTTATCAGGGTTGGGAGAAGCTTTCTTT
d_gene: TRBD1; j_gene: TRBJ1-5; v_gene: TRBV12-3/TRBV12-4; abundance: once; CDR3aa: CASSDRVNQPQHF; CDR3nt: TGTGCCAGCAGCGACAGGGTCAATCAGCCCCAGCATTTT
d_gene: NA; j_gene: TRBJ1-5; v_gene: TRBV11-2; abundance: NA; CDR3aa: CASSLVSGRGQPQHF; CDR3nt: TGTGCCAGCAGCTTAGTGTCAGGCAGGGGACAGCCCCAGCATTTT
d_gene: TRBD1; j_gene: TRBJ1-5; v_gene: TRBV19; abundance: NA; CDR3aa: CASSTADKGARESQPQHF; CDR3nt: TGTGCCAGTAGTACCGCCGATAAGGGGGCGAGGGAGAGTCAGCCCCAGCATTTT
d_gene: TRBD1; j_gene: TRBJ2-1; v_gene: TRBV9; abundance: NA; CDR3aa: CASSVGQGAMDNEQFF; CDR3nt: TGTGCCAGCAGCGTAGGGCAGGGGGCAATGGACAATGAGCAGTTCTTC
d_gene: NA; j_gene: TRBJ1-3; v_gene: TRBV10-3; abundance: NA; CDR3aa: CAISMPGEGNTIYF; CDR3nt: TGTGCCATCAGTATGCCCGGGGAAGGAAACACCATATATTTT
d_gene: NA; j_gene: TRBJ1-1; v_gene: TRBV6-5; abundance: once; CDR3aa: CASNPGGATEAFF; CDR3nt: TGTGCCAGCAACCCCGGAGGGGCCACTGAAGCTTTCTTT
d_gene: TRBD2; j_gene: TRBJ2-3; v_gene: TRBV7-8; abundance: NA; CDR3aa: CASSLTSGASDTQYF; CDR3nt: TGTGCCAGCAGCTTAACTAGCGGGGCTTCAGATACGCAGTATTTT
d_gene: NA; j_gene: TRBJ2-1; v_gene: TRBV18; abundance: NA; CDR3aa: CASSPPISLSVQFF; CDR3nt: TGTGCCAGCTCACCACCAATTAGTTTGTCGGTTCAGTTCTTC
d_gene: TRBD1; j_gene: TRBJ2-5; v_gene: TRBV5-4; abundance: NA; CDR3aa: CASSGQVQETQYF; CDR3nt: TGTGCCAGCAGCGGACAGGTTCAAGAGACCCAGTACTTC
d_gene: NA; j_gene: TRBJ1-4; v_gene: TRBV5-1; abundance: NA; CDR3aa: CASSLEQALGKLFF; CDR3nt: TGCGCCAGCAGCTTGGAACAGGCCCTCGGAAAACTGTTTTTT
d_gene: TRBD2; j_gene: TRBJ2-7; v_gene: TRBV9; abundance: NA; CDR3aa: CASSVGTSPSYEQYF; CDR3nt: TGTGCCAGCAGCGTAGGGACTAGCCCCTCCTACGAGCAGTACTTC
d_gene: NA; j_gene: TRBJ2-5; v_gene: TRBV3-1/TRBV3-2; abundance: NA; CDR3aa: CASSQDLTQEETQYF; CDR3nt: TGTGCCAGCAGCCAAGATCTCACACAGGAGGAGACCCAGTACTTC
d_gene: TRBD1; j_gene: TRBJ1-6; v_gene: TRBV5-6; abundance: NA; CDR3aa: CASSFHRGQGFGNSPLHF; CDR3nt: TGTGCCAGCAGCTTTCACAGGGGACAGGGCTTCGGAAATTCACCCCTCCACTTT
d_gene: TRBD1; j_gene: TRBJ1-1; v_gene: TRBV28; abundance: NA; CDR3aa: CASSLFPRSRGVRNTEAFF; CDR3nt: TGTGCCAGCAGTTTATTCCCGAGGTCCAGGGGGGTAAGGAACACTGAAGCTTTCTTT
d_gene: NA; j_gene: TRBJ2-7; v_gene: TRBV28; abundance: NA; CDR3aa: CASSLPRGRIEQYF; CDR3nt: TGTGCCAGCAGTTTGCCGCGCGGGCGTATAGAGCAGTACTTC
d_gene: NA; j_gene: TRBJ2-2; v_gene: TRBV6-1; abundance: NA; CDR3aa: CASSGDGGHPNTGELFF; CDR3nt: TGTGCCAGCAGTGGGGACGGGGGGCACCCTAACACCGGGGAGCTGTTTTTT
d_gene: NA; j_gene: TRBJ1-5; v_gene: TRBV6-4; abundance: NA; CDR3aa: CASSSDLGNQPQHF; CDR3nt: TGTGCCAGCAGTTCTGACTTGGGCAATCAGCCCCAGCATTTT
d_gene: TRBD1; j_gene: TRBJ2-5; v_gene: TRBV15; abundance: NA; CDR3aa: CATSGQGDQETQYF; CDR3nt: TGTGCCACCAGCGGCCAGGGGGACCAAGAGACCCAGTACTTC
d_gene: TRBD2; j_gene: TRBJ2-1; v_gene: TRBV4-1; abundance: once; CDR3aa: CASSQETSGEYYNEQFF; CDR3nt: TGCGCCAGCAGCCAAGAGACTAGCGGGGAATACTACAATGAGCAGTTCTTC
d_gene: NA; j_gene: TRBJ2-7; v_gene: TRBV24-1; abundance: NA; CDR3aa: CATSDSRGRPHEQYF; CDR3nt: TGTGCCACCAGTGATTCCCGAGGCCGGCCCCACGAGCAGTACTTC
d_gene: NA; j_gene: TRBJ2-1; v_gene: TRBV6-2/TRBV6-3; abundance: NA; CDR3aa: CASSYMDYMDNEQFF; CDR3nt: TGTGCCAGCAGTTATATGGACTACATGGACAATGAGCAGTTCTTC
d_gene: TRBD1; j_gene: TRBJ2-7; v_gene: TRBV5-6; abundance: NA; CDR3aa: CASSFGTGVEQYF; CDR3nt: TGTGCCAGCAGCTTCGGGACAGGGGTAGAGCAGTACTTC